Below, 31 T cell receptor beta chains from the same sample are listed, as sequenced in a study of blood T cell repertoires in COVID-19. Clones were sequenced by immunoSEQ multiplex PCR, and TCRdb holds only the in-frame ones, with some missing. The sample holds about 78,000 clones, around nine tenths seen once. The specimen was peripheral blood. Receptors originate from a man aged 50 or older with active or convalescent COVID-19.

The gene calls are TRBV12-3 or TRBV12-4 and TRBJ1-2; TRBD1 might be the D (5 bases). The CDR3 runs 13 residues. V lost 5 bases, J lost 5 bases, and 12 bases lay in between. The CDR3 loop is CASSTDMGYGYTF. CDR3 coding DNA: TGTGCCAGCAGTACGGACATGGGATATGGCTACACCTTC.

This clone showed up just once. CDR3 sequence (DNA): TGCAGCGCTAGCGGGGGGGAGAGAGAGACCCAGTACTTC. Translation: CSASGGERETQYF. The chain is built from TRBV29-1 and TRBJ2-5, with TRBD2 identical over 12 bases. CDR3 length: 13 amino acids. Trimming removed 7 bases from V and 4 bases from J; junction bases left unmatched: 4. Germline V gene sequence: CDR1 SQVTM, CDR2 ANQGSEA.

The chain employs TRBV15 and TRBJ1-4, with TRBD1 as a possible D gene (5 bases). CDR1 is LNHNV and CDR2 is YYDKDF in the germline V gene (reference sequence). The CDR3 totals 15 residues. Deletions cut 0 bases from V and 7 bases from J, with 12 bases between. CDR3 in amino acids: CATSRDRGEGEKLFF. The CDR3, as DNA: TGTGCCACCAGCAGAGATCGGGGGGAGGGTGAAAAACTGTTTTTT.

The V and J genes are TRBV2 and TRBJ1-4; 7 bases match TRBD1. The V gene's germline CDR1 is SNHLY and CDR2 FYNNEI. The junction had 12 bases not matched to a gene; V was cut back by 6 bases and J by 8 bases. The CDR3 consists of 15 residues. The CDR3 DNA reads as TGTGCCAGCAGCTCGCGCCCCAGGGGGGAGGAAAAACTGTTTTTT. As protein: CASSSRPRGEEKLFF.

The chain carries TRBV3-1 (or the pseudogene TRBV3-2) and TRBJ1-1; D not resolved. The CDR3 extends over 14 amino acids. The germline V gene encodes CDR1 LGHDT and CDR2 YNNKEL (reference sequence). Trimming stripped 0 bases from V and 7 bases from J, with 12 bases between. CDR3 in DNA: TGTGCCAGCAGCCAAGAGGGAGGTTATGGTGAAGCTTTCTTT. Protein: CASSQEGGYGEAFF.

The chain links TRBV11-1 to TRBJ2-3; 8 bases are a match to TRBD1. Germline V gene lookup returns CDR1 SGHAT and CDR2 FQDESV (reference sequence). Unmatched junction bases numbered 3, after V lost 5 bases and J lost 5 bases. The CDR3 contains 13 residues. The CDR3, as DNA: TGTGCCAGCAGCACGGACAGGGTAGATACGCAGTATTTT. It is translated as CASSTDRVDTQYF.

The chain couples TRBV7-2 to TRBJ2-2; 12 nucleotides agree with TRBD2. Germline-derived CDR1 and CDR2 are SGHTA and FQGNSA. J lost 5 bases, V lost 4 bases, and 5 bases had no gene match. The CDR3 has 16 residues. This CDR3 reads CASSSGLAGITGELFF. The CDR3 DNA is TGTGCCAGCAGCTCCGGACTAGCGGGGATAACCGGGGAGCTGTTTTTT.

J is TRBJ2-5 and V is TRBV5-1; TRBD2 agrees at 8 bases. Germline lookup yields CDR1 SGHRS and CDR2 YFSETQ. The CDR3 is made up of 16 amino acids. The V gene end was trimmed by 5 bases and the J gene end by 3 bases; junction bases not matched to a gene: 12. For the CDR3, the DNA is TGCGCCAGCAGAGGGGGTCGCGGGGGGCCGGAAGAGACCCAGTACTTC. Amino acid sequence: CASRGGRGGPEETQYF.

The genes are TRBV24-1 and TRBJ2-5; D perhaps matches TRBD2 (6 bases). V lost 0 bases, J lost 5 bases, and 12 bases lay in between. This CDR3 has 15 amino acids. Germline assignment: CDR1 KGHDR and CDR2 SFDVKD. CDR3 region: CATSDLTGAGETQYF. CDR3 coding DNA: TGTGCCACCAGTGATTTGACTGGGGCGGGGGAGACCCAGTACTTC.

V and J are TRBV6-2 or TRBV6-3 and TRBJ1-5, with a possible D match to TRBD1 (5 bases). The CDR3 consists of 14 residues. The V gene lost 6 bases and the J gene lost 1 base, with 10 bases spanning the gap. Germline V CDR1 and CDR2: MNHEY, SVGEGT. For the CDR3, the DNA is TGTGCCAGCAGCAAACAGGAGAGCAATCAGCCCCAGCATTTT. Amino acid sequence: CASSKQESNQPQHF.

The chain is built from TRBV19 and TRBJ1-2, with TRBD1 identical over 11 bases. Looked up from germline, CDR1 is LNHDA and CDR2 is SQIVND (reference sequence). CDR3 length: 15 residues. V shed 7 bases and J 8 bases; nucleotides not matched to a gene: 12. The CDR3 loop is CASTIQGTGGQGYTF. The CDR3 DNA reads as TGTGCCAGTACCATCCAAGGGACAGGGGGACAAGGCTACACCTTC.

This clone has just one count. The chain combines TRBV18 with TRBJ1-4; D is possibly TRBD1 (6 bases). Germline V gene sequence: CDR1 KGHSH, CDR2 LQKENI. The V end was cut by 5 bases, the J end by 8 bases, with 12 bases between. The CDR3 is 13 amino acids. The CDR3 reads CASSAGQIEKLFF. The CDR3 nucleotides read TGTGCCAGCTCAGCTGGACAGATCGAAAAACTGTTTTTT.

This chain uses TRBV5-8 with TRBJ2-5; D unresolved. The V end lost 0 bases, the J end lost 7 bases, and 10 bases lay between the germline ends. CDR1 is SGHTS, CDR2 YDEGEE, per germline. The CDR3 sequence is 13 residues long. The CDR3 DNA reads as TGTGCCAGCAGCTTGGGGAGTAGTTGGACCCAGTACTTC. This codes for CASSLGSSWTQYF.

V usage is TRBV18 and J usage is TRBJ2-5; TRBD1 is a possible D gene (7 bases). This CDR3 is 14 amino acids long. Trimming took off 2 bases at V and 7 bases at J, with 14 bases between the two ends. Looked up from germline, CDR1 is KGHSH and CDR2 is LQKENI. This CDR3 reads CASSPMRQGGTQYF. Written as DNA, the CDR3 is TGTGCCAGCTCACCAATGCGACAGGGAGGGACCCAGTACTTC.

This clone was seen just once. The chain joins TRBV4-1 to TRBJ2-1; TRBD2 matches at 9 bases. This CDR3 is built from 15 residues. CDR1 is MGHRA and CDR2 is YSYEKL in the germline V gene. The junction had 4 bases not matched to a gene; V was cut back by 2 bases and J by 5 bases. CDR3 nucleotide sequence: TGCGCCAGCAGCCAAATAGCGGGAGCCAACAATGAGCAGTTCTTC. Translation gives CASSQIAGANNEQFF.

V usage is TRBV15 and J usage is TRBJ1-3, with 7 bases that match TRBD1. J lost 0 bases, V lost 3 bases, and 8 bases had no gene match. Germline V gives CDR1 LNHNV, CDR2 YYDKDF (reference sequence). The CDR3 runs 17 residues. The CDR3 sequence is CATSSWTGSPSGNTIYF. CDR3 sequence (DNA): TGTGCCACCAGCAGTTGGACAGGAAGTCCCTCTGGAAACACCATATATTTT.

This clone was recorded only once. The chain links TRBV2 to TRBJ2-3; D remains unclear. V lost 5 bases to trimming and J lost 1 base, with 13 bases between them. Germline CDR1 SNHLY, CDR2 FYNNEI. CDR3 length: 15 residues. The CDR3 sequence: CASSKHSLGTDTQYF. CDR3 sequence (DNA): TGTGCCAGCAGTAAACATAGCCTTGGCACAGATACGCAGTATTTT. The full variable domain, its missing parts supplied by reference TRBV2 and TRBJ2-3, is EPEVTQTPSHQVTQMGQEVILRCVPISNHLYFYWYRQILGQKVEFLVSFYNNEISEKSEIFDDQFSVERPDGSNFTLKIRSTKLEDSAMYFCASSKHSLGTDTQYFGPGTRLTVL.

The CDR3 protein is CASSLRGANTDTQYF. The CDR3 coding sequence is TGTGCCAGCAGCTTGCGGGGGGCGAACACAGATACGCAGTATTTT. The chain joins TRBV5-6 to TRBJ2-3; D perhaps matches TRBD2 (7 bases). Germline CDR1 SGHDT, CDR2 YYEEEE. The CDR3 sequence is 15 residues long. Trimming shortened V by 1 base and J by 2 bases, and 11 bases separated the two germline ends.

This chain uses TRBV11-2 with TRBJ1-1, with no clear D. The germline gives CDR1 SGHAT, CDR2 FQNNGV. This CDR3 region has 13 residues. The V end was cut by 1 base, the J end by 8 bases, with 11 bases between. Here the CDR3 DNA reads TGTGCCAGCAGCTTAGGAGGAGCGATCGAAGCTTTCTTT. It yields the protein CASSLGGAIEAFF.

This rearrangement joins TRBV9 to TRBJ2-5; 7 bases fit TRBD1. Germline V gene data show CDR1 as SGDLS and CDR2 as YYNGEE. V dropped 3 bases and J dropped 0; count of bases not matched to a gene: 2. This CDR3 has 14 amino acids. CDR3 DNA sequence: TGTGCCAGCAGCGAACAGGGGTACCAAGAGACCCAGTACTTC. Amino acids: CASSEQGYQETQYF. Full variable domain (remainder filled in from reference TRBV9 and TRBJ2-5): DSGVTQTPKHLITATGQRVTLRCSPRSGDLSVYWYQQSLDQGLQFLIQYYNGEERAKGNILERFSAQQFPDLHSELNLSSLELGDSALYFCASSEQGYQETQYFGPGTRLLVL.

The chain has TRBV3-1 (or the pseudogene TRBV3-2) and TRBJ1-1; D not resolved. The germline CDR1 and CDR2 sequences are LGHDT and YNNKEL (reference sequence). The CDR3 spans 12 residues. The V and J ends lost 1 base and 11 bases respectively, with 11 bases between them. The chain's CDR3 is CASSQGGPPAFF. In nucleotides, the CDR3 is TGTGCCAGCAGCCAAGGAGGCCCCCCGGCTTTCTTT.

This chain uses TRBV6-5 with TRBJ1-1; possibly TRBD1 for D (6 bases). Germline V CDR1 and CDR2: MNHEY, SVGAGI. The ends were cut back, 6 bases at V and 5 bases at J, with 16 bases in the middle. The CDR3 is made up of 14 amino acids. The CDR3 is CASRRTGPGTEAFF. As DNA, the CDR3 is TGTGCCAGCAGAAGAACAGGGCCGGGGACTGAAGCTTTCTTT.

The chain recombines TRBV7-9 with TRBJ2-5; the D gene is possibly TRBD2 (5 bases). The CDR3 spans 14 residues. V was cut by 5 bases and J by 1 base, with 11 bases left in between. From germline, CDR1 is SEHNR and CDR2 FQNEAQ (reference sequence). CDR3 loop: CASSHRTLQETQYF. The CDR3 region has the DNA TGTGCCAGCAGCCATAGGACTCTCCAAGAGACCCAGTACTTC.

The V gene is TRBV10-3, the J gene TRBJ2-7; TRBD1 matches 9 bases. Germline assignment: CDR1 ENHRY and CDR2 SYGVKD. The CDR3 runs to 14 residues. V lost 4 bases and J lost 1; bases outside the gene matches: 2. The CDR3 reads CAISAGQGSYEQYF. The CDR3 DNA reads TGTGCCATCAGTGCGGGACAGGGTTCCTACGAGCAGTACTTC.

This chain joins TRBV27 and TRBJ1-5; 9 bases fit TRBD1. From germline, CDR1 is MNHEY and CDR2 SMNVEV (reference sequence). The CDR3 is made up of 16 amino acids. J lost 4 bases, V lost 0 bases, and 4 bases had no gene match. CDR3 in amino acids: CASSLSQGASNQPQHF. DNA for the CDR3: TGTGCCAGCAGTTTATCACAGGGGGCGAGTAATCAGCCCCAGCATTTT.

The gene calls are TRBV7-6 and TRBJ2-7; 9 bases are shared with TRBD1. V was pared by 5 bases and J by 7 bases, with 12 bases of the junction left unmatched. There are 15 residues in the CDR3. Per germline, CDR1 SGHVS and CDR2 FNYEAQ. In DNA, the CDR3 is TGTGCCAGCAGCCCAACCGGGACAGGGACGCGGGAGCAGTACTTC. Its protein is CASSPTGTGTREQYF.

This clone was found a few times. J is TRBJ2-1 and V is TRBV6-2 or TRBV6-3; D is undetermined. The CDR3 extends over 16 amino acids. Germline CDR1 is MNHEY and CDR2 is SVGEGT. V was clipped by 5 bases and J by 8 bases, with 22 bases between them. The CDR3 region is CASSQKARAPSYEQFF. Written as DNA, the CDR3 is TGTGCCAGCAGTCAAAAAGCTCGAGCGCCCTCCTATGAGCAGTTCTTC.

V gene TRBV10-3 combines with J gene TRBJ2-1; possibly TRBD1 for D (6 bases). V was cut by 2 bases and J by 7 bases, with 15 bases left in between. The germline V gene encodes CDR1 ENHRY and CDR2 SYGVKD. The CDR3 is made up of 15 amino acids. The DNA of the CDR3 is TGTGCCATCAGTGAGCCAGGGGTGGCAATTAATGAGCAGTTCTTC. Translated: CAISEPGVAINEQFF.

The chain recombines TRBV28 with TRBJ1-2; D is possibly TRBD1 (5 bases). There are 16 residues in the CDR3. Looked up from germline, CDR1 is MDHEN and CDR2 is SYDVKM. Trimming removed 4 bases at V and 0 bases at J, with 15 bases between. The CDR3 sequence: CASSWGGGAANYGYTF. The CDR3 region has the DNA TGTGCCAGCAGTTGGGGGGGAGGGGCTGCTAACTATGGCTACACCTTC.

This rearrangement joins TRBV9 to TRBJ2-3; TRBD2 matches at 9 bases. The CDR3 is 14 amino acids. V trimming: 3 bases; J trimming: 9 bases; junction bases outside the gene matches: 8. Per germline, CDR1 SGDLS and CDR2 YYNGEE. Here the CDR3 DNA reads TGTGCCAGCAGCGCCTATAGCGGGGGCAAAACGCAGTATTTT. Translation: CASSAYSGGKTQYF.

The rearrangement links TRBV5-1 to TRBJ2-4, with a tentative D call TRBD1 (5 bases). The CDR3 covers 15 residues. CDR1 and CDR2 from the germline V gene are SGHRS and YFSETQ. The ends were cut back, 0 bases at V and 9 bases at J, with 16 bases in the middle. CDR3 residues: CASSLDGSGSSIQYF. The CDR3 coding sequence is TGCGCCAGCAGCTTGGATGGGTCAGGGTCGAGCATTCAGTACTTC.